This T cell receptor (beta chain) was profiled in a study of T cell responses to AZD1222 COVID-19 vaccine. The V gene lost 5 bases and the J gene lost 3 bases, with 16 bases spanning the gap. This CDR3 has 16 amino acids. The germline V gene encodes CDR1 LGHNA and CDR2 YSLEER. General study points: In a largely white British group with more females than males, clonal diversity was possibly underestimated. Two AZD1222 administrations were followed by greater Spike-specific TCR breadth and depth. Reports say nearly half of spike-specific TCRs go after unmutated variant regions. Only six individuals given AZD1222 were seropositive at baseline.

TCRdb keeps only in-frame clones here, not all; method: immunoSEQ multiplex PCR. This sample carries 95,000 to 150,000 clones, 92% of them seen once, and the ten largest clones take approximately 1.5%. This clone was found once. Its antigen is unidentified. The rearrangement joins TRBV4-3 to TRBJ2-2; the D gene is possibly TRBD1 (6 bases). The clonotype comes from an adult in good health. Sequencing used peripheral blood, obtained on day 0 of AZD1222 vaccination. As DNA, the CDR3 is TGCGCCAGCAGCTACCAGGACAGAGGGGACACCGGGGAGCTGTTTTTT. Translation: CASSYQDRGDTGELFF.